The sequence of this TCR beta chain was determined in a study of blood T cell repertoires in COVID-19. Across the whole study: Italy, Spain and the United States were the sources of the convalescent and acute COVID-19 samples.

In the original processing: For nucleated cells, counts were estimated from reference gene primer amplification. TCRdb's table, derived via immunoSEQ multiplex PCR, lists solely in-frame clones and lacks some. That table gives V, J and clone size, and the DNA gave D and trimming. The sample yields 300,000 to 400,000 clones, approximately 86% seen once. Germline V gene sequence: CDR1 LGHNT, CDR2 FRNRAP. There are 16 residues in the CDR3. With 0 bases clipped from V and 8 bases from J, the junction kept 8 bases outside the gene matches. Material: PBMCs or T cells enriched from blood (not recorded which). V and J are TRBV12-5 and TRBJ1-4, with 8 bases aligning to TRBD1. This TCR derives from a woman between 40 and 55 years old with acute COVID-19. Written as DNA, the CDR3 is TGTGCTAGTGGTTTGGTACTGGACAGGGCAAGGGAAAAACTGTTTTTT. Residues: CASGLVLDRAREKLFF. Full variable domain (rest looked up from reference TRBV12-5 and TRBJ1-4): DARVTQTPRHKVTEMGQEVTMRCQPILGHNTVFWYRQTMMQGLELLAYFRNRAPLDDSGMPKDRFSAEMPDATLATLKIQPSEPRDSAVYFCASGLVLDRAREKLFFGSGTQLSVL.